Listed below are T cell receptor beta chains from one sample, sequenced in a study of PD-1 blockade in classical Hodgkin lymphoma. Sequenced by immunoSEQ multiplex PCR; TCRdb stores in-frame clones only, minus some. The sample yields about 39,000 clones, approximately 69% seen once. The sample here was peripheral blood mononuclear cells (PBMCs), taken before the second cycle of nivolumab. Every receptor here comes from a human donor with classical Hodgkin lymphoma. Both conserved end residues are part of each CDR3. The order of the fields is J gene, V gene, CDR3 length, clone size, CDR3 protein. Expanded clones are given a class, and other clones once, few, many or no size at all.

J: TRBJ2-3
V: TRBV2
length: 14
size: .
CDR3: CASRDRLNTDTQYF

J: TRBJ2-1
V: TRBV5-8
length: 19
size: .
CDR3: CASSKTSSGGLSSYNEQFF

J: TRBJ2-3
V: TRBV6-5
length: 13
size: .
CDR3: CASRDRVFDTQYF

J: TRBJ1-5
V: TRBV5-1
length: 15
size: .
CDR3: CASSEGAYSNQPQHF

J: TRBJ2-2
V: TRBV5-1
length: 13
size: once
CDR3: CASSLSPTGELFF

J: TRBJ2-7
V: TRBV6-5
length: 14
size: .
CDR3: CASSDYGLSYGQYF

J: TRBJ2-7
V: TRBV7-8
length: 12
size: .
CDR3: CASSSRSYEQYF

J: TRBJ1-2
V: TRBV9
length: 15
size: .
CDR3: CASSVGGQPSYGYTF

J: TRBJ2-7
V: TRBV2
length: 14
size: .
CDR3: CASSDQGGGYEQYF

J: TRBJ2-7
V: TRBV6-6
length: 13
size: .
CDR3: CASNQGNSYEQYF

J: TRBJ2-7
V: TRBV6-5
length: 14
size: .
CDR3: CASRPSGGMREQYF

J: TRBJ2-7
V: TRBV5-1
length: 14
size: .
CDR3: CASSLRASGDEQYF

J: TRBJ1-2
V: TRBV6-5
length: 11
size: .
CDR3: CASSSNFGYTF

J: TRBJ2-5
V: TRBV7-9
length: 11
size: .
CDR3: CASSLGGQNYF

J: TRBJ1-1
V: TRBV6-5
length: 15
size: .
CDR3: CASSYLGRLNTEAFF

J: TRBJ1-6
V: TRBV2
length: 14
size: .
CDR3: CASREQGGNSPLHF

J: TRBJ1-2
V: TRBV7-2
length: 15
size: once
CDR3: CASSLAGGTEGGYTF

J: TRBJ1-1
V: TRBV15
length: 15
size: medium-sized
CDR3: CATRIGSPGSTEAFF

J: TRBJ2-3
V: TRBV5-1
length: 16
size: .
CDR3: CASSPAGTGNTDTQYF

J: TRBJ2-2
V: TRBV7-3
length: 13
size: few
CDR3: CASRVGVTGELFF

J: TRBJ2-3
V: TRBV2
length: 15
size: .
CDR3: CASVNQGTGTDTQYF

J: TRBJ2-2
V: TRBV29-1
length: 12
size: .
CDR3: CSVQGYTGELFF

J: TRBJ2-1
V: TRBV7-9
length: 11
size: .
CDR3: CASSFWDEQFF

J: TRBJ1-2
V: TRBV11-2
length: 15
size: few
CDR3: CASRIVGRGPGGYTF

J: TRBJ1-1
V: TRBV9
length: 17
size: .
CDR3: CASSRSTGLDTNTEAFF

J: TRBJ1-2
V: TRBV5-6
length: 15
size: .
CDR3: CASKLGSGVAYGYTF

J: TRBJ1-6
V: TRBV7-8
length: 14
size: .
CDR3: CASSRRDPNSPLHF

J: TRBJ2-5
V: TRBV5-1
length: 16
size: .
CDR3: CASSLLIGTREETQYF

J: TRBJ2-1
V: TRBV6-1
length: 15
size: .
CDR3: CASTTFELQGAEQFF

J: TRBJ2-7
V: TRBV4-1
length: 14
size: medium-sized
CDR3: CASSQGDRLYEQYF

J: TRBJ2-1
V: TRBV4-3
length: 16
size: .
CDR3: CASSLHSQGTYNEQFF

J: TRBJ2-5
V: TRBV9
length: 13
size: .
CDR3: CASSVGPGETQYF

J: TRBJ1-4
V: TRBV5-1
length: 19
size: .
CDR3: CASSPGQGARLGSNEKLFF

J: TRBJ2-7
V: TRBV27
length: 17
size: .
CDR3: CASSLVSRTASSYEQYF

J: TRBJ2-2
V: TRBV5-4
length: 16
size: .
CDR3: CASSLNRGADTGELFF

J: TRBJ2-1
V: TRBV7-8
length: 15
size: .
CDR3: CASSSRLTGGNEQFF

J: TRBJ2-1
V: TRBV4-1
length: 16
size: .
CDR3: CASSQEPRPSYNEQFF

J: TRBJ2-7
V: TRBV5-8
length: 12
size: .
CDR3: CASSPEVGQRYF

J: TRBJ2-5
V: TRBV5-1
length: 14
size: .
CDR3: CASSPSGEPGTQYF

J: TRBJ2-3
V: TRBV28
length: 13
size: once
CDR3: CASSLDVSDTQYF

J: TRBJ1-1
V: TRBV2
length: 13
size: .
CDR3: CASTGERGTEAFF

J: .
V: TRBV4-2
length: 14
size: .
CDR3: CASSQGLARYEQYF

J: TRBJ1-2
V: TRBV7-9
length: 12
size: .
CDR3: CASSPSVDGYTF

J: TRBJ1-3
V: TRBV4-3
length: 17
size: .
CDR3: CASSQETFTGTGNTIYF

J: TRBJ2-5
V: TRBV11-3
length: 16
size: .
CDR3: CASSPEGQGVWETQYF

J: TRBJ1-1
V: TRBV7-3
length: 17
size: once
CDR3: CASSLNGGLGRDTEAFF

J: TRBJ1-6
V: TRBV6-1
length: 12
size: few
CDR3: CASRMAGSPLHF

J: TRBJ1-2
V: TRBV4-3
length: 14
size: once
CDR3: CASSQPDRAGGYTF

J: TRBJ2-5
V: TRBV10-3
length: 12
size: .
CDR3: CAISTTQETQYF

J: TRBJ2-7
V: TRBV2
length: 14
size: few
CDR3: CASSDQGSGYEQYF

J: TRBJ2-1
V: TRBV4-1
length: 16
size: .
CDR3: CASSQDMTRGYNEQFF

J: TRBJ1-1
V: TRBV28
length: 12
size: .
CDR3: CASSLSGTEAFF

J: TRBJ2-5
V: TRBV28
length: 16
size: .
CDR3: CASSFVAGRGAETQYF

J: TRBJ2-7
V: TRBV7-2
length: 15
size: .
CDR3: CASSPRWGTGDEQYF

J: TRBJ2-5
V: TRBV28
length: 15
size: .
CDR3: CASSPPGPRQETQYF